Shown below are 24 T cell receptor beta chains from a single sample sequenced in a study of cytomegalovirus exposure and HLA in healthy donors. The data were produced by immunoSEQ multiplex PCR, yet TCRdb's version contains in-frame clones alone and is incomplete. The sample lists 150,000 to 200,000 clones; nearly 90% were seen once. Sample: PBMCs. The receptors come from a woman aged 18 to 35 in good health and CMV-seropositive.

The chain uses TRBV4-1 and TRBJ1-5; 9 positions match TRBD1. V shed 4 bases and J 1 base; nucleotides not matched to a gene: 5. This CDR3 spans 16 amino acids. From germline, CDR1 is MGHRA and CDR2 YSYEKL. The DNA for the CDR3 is TGCGCCAGCAGCCGAGCCGGGACAGGGAGCAATCAGCCCCAGCATTTT. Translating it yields CASSRAGTGSNQPQHF.

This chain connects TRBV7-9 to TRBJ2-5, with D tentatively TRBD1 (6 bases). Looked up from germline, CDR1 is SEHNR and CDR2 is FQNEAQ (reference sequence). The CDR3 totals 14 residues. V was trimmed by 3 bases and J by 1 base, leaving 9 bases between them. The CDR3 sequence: CASSFQGTQETQYF. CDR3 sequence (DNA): TGTGCCAGCAGCTTCCAGGGGACCCAAGAGACCCAGTACTTC. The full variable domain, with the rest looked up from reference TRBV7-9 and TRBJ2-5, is DTGVSQNPRHKITKRGQNVTFRCDPISEHNRLYWYRQTLGQGPEFLTYFQNEAQLEKSRLLSDRFSAERPKGSFSTLEIQRTEQGDSAMYLCASSFQGTQETQYFGPGTRLLVL.

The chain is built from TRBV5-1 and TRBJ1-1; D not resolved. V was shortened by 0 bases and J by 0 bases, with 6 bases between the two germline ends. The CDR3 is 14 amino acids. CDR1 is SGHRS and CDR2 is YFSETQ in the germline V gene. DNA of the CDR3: TGCGCCAGCAGCTTGGGTGGGCTGAACACTGAAGCTTTCTTT. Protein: CASSLGGLNTEAFF.

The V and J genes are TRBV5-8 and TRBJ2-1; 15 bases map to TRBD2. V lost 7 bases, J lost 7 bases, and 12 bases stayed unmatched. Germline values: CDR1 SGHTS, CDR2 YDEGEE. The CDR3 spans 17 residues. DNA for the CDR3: TGTGCCAGCCTTACCGGACTAGCGGGAGGGTTATTAAATGAGCAGTTCTTC. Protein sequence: CASLTGLAGGLLNEQFF. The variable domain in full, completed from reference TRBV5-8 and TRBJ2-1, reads EAGVTQSPTHLIKTRGQQATLRCSPISGHTSVYWYQQALGLGLQFLLWYDEGEERNRGNFPPRFSGRQFPNYSSELNVNALELEDSALYLCASLTGLAGGLLNEQFFGPGTRLTVL.

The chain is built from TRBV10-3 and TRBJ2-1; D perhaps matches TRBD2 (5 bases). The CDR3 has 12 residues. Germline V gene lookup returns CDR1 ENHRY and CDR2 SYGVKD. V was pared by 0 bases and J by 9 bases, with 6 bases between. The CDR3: CAISESGSEQFF. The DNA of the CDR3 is TGTGCCATCAGTGAGTCGGGGAGTGAGCAGTTCTTC.

The CDR3 spells CASSPLKDRLNYGYTF. DNA for the CDR3: TGTGCCAGCAGCCCATTGAAGGACAGGTTGAACTATGGCTACACCTTC. The chain links TRBV11-2 to TRBJ1-2, with 7 positions matching TRBD1. The CDR3 sequence is 16 residues long. The germline CDR1 and CDR2 sequences are SGHAT and FQNNGV. Unmatched junction bases numbered 11, after V lost 5 bases and J lost 2 bases.

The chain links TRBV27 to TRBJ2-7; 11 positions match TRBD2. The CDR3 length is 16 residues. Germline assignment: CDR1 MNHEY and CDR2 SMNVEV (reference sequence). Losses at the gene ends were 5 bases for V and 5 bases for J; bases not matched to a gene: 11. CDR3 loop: CASSPESSGRYHEQYF. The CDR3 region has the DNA TGTGCCAGCAGTCCCGAGTCTAGCGGGAGGTACCACGAGCAGTACTTC.

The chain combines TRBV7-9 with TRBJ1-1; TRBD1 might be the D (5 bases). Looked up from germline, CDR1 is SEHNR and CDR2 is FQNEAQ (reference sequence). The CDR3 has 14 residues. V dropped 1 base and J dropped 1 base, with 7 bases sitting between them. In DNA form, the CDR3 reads TGTGCCAGCAGCTTAGGACAGTCGAACACTGAAGCTTTCTTT. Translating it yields CASSLGQSNTEAFF.

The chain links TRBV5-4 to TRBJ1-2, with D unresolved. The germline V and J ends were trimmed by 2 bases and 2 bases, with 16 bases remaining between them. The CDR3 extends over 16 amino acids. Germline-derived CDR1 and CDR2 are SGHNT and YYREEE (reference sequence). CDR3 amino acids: CASSLEQARFNYGYTF. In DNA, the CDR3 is TGTGCCAGCAGCTTAGAGCAGGCCCGGTTCAACTATGGCTACACCTTC.

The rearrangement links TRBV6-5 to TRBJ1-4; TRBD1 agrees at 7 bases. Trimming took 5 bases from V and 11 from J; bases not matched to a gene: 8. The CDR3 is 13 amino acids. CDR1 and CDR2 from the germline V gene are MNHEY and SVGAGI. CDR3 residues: CASSPEAGGKLFF. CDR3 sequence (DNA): TGTGCCAGCAGTCCCGAGGCAGGGGGGAAACTGTTTTTT.

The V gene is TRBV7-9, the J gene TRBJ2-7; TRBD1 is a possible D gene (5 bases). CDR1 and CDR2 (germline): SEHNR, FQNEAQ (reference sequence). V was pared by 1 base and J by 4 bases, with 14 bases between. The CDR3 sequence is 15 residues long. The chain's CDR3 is CASSLDRGAVYEQYF. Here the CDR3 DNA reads TGTGCCAGCAGCTTAGATCGTGGGGCGGTGTACGAGCAGTACTTC.

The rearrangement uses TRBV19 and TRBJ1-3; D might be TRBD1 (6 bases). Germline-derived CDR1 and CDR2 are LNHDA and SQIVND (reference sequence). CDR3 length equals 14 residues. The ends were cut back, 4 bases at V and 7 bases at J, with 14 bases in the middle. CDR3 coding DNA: TGTGCCAGTAGTACAAACAGGGAGCTGAACACCATATATTTT. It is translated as CASSTNRELNTIYF. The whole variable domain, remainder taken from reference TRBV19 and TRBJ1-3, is DGGITQSPKYLFRKEGQNVTLSCEQNLNHDAMYWYRQDPGQGLRLIYYSQIVNDFQKGDIAEGYSVSREKKESFPLTVTSAQKNPTAFYLCASSTNRELNTIYFGEGSWLTVV.

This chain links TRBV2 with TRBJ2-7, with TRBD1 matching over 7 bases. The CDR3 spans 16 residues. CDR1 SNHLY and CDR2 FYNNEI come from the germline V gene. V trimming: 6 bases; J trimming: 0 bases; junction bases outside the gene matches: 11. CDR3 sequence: CASRQETGLSSYEQYF. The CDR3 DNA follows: TGTGCCAGCAGGCAAGAGACAGGGTTAAGCTCCTACGAGCAGTACTTC.

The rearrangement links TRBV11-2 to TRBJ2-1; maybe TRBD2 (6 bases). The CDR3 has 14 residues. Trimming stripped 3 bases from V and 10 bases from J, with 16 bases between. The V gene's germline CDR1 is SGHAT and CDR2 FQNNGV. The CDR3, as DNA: TGTGCCAGCAGCTTGGACTATGGGGCCATCGAGCAGTTCTTC. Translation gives CASSLDYGAIEQFF.

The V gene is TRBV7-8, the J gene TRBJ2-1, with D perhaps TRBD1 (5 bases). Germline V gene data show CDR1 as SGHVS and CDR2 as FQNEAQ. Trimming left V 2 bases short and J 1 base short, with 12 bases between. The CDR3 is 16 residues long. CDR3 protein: CASSLFGAMSYNEQFF. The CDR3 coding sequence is TGTGCCAGCAGCTTATTTGGGGCCATGTCCTACAATGAGCAGTTCTTC.

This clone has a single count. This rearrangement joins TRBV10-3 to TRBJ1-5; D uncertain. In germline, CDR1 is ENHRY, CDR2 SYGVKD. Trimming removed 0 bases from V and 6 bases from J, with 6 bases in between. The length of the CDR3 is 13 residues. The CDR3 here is CAISESSVQPQHF. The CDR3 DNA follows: TGTGCCATCAGTGAGTCTTCAGTTCAGCCCCAGCATTTT.

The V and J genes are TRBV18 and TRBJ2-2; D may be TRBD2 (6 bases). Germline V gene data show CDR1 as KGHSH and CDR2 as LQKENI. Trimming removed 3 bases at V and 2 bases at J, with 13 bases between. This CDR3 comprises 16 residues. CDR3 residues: CASSPAASVNTGELFF. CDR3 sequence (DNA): TGTGCCAGCTCACCGGCGGCTAGCGTAAACACCGGGGAGCTGTTTTTT.

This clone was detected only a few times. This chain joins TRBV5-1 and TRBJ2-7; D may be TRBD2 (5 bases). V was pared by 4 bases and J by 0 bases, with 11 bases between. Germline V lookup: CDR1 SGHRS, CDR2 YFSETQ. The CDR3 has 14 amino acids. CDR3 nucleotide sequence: TGCGCCAGCAGCGACGGACTGATCTCCTACGAGCAGTACTTC. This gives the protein CASSDGLISYEQYF.

The CDR3 sequence: CAWRLAGGRNEQFF. Written as DNA, the CDR3 is TGTGCCTGGAGACTAGCGGGAGGACGGAATGAGCAGTTCTTC. The genes are TRBV30 and TRBJ2-1, with TRBD2 matching over 12 bases. CDR1 and CDR2 (germline): GTSNPN, SVGIG (reference sequence). V gave up 3 bases and J gave up 7 bases; unmatched junction bases: 4. The CDR3 loop spans 14 amino acids.

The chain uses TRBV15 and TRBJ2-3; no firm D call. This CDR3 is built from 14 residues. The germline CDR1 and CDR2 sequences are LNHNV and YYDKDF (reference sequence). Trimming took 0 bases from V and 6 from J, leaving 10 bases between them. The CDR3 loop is CATSRDRAADTQYF. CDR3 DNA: TGTGCCACCAGCAGAGATCGCGCGGCGGATACGCAGTATTTT.

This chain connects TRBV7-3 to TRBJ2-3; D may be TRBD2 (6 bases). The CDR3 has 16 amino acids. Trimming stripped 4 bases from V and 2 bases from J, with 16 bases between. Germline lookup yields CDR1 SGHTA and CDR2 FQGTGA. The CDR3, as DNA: TGTGCCAGCAGCTCCGGCCCGGGAGCTCCCACAGATACGCAGTATTTT. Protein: CASSSGPGAPTDTQYF. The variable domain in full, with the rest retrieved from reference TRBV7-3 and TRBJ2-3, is GAGVSQTPSNKVTEKGKYVELRCDPISGHTALYWYRQSLGQGPEFLIYFQGTGAADDSGLPNDRFFAVRPEGSVSTLKIQRTERGDSAVYLCASSSGPGAPTDTQYFGPGTRLTVL.

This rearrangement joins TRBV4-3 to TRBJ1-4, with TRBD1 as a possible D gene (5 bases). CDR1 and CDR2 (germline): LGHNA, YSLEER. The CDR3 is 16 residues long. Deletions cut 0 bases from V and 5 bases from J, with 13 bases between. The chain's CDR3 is CASSQDAAQGNEKLFF. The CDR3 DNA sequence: TGCGCCAGCAGCCAAGATGCTGCGCAGGGAAATGAAAAACTGTTTTTT.

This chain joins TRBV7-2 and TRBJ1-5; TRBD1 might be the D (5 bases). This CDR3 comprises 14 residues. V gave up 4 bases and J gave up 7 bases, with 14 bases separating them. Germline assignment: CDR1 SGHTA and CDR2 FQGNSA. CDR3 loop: CASSSSDRMQPQHF. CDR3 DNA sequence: TGTGCCAGCAGCTCCTCTGACAGAATGCAGCCCCAGCATTTT. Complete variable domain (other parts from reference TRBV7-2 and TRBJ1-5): GAGVSQSPSNKVTEKGKDVELRCDPISGHTALYWYRQSLGQGLEFLIYFQGNSAPDKSGLPSDRFSAERTGGSVSTLTIQRTQQEDSAVYLCASSSSDRMQPQHFGDGTRLSIL.

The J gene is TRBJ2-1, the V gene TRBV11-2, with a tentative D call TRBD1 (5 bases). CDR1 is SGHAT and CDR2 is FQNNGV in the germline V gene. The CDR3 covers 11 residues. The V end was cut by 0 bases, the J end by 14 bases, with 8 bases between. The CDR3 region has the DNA TGTGCCAGCAGCTTAGATGCAGGGAAGTTCTTC. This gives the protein CASSLDAGKFF.